A selection of T cell receptor beta chains follows, all from one sample in a study of T cell repertoires in cytomegalovirus infection. TCRdb used MiXCR to reprocess the reads, holding one entry per CDR3 protein. The sample lists about 63,000 distinct CDR3 sequences, over 20% seen once, with roughly two thirds in the top ten. These TCRs' antigens remain unknown. This sample comprised CD8+ T cells from cultured PBMCs, obtained from culture after CMV antigen stimulation. The receptors come from a human donor in good health (CMV status not recorded). Some clones in this sample may be carry-over from other donors' samples. The CDR3 runs from the conserved cysteine through the conserved F or W. Clone size is stated in some rows and not others, as once, few, many or a class when expanded.

TRBV2 | few | CASSWSGGINTGELFF
TRBV7-9 | NA | CASSLPSDRGQPRAFF
TRBV6-6 | NA | CASSYSPHPTEAQNIQYF
TRBV7-8 | NA | CASSPGTGNGYTF
TRBV7-9 | few | CASSPKDRGMSTEAFF
TRBV4-3 | NA | CASSQGITSTDTQYF
TRBV6-2/TRBV6-3 | many | CASSYGTSADTQYF
TRBV6-1 | NA | CASSERRGGTDTQYF
TRBV11-2 | NA | CASSLDGRNYGYTF
TRBV7-9 | few | CASSFSSGRNTDTQYF
TRBV19 | NA | CASGFADEQYF
TRBV30 | NA | CASLVNTEAFF
TRBV28 | few | CASSLAQGYNEQFF
TRBV19 | few | CASSNTRGAYNEQFF
TRBV20-1 | NA | CSARDSEGGSYNSPLHF
TRBV7-2 | few | CASSFYERYSGNTIYF
TRBV13 | few | CASGGTPANYGCTF
TRBV2 | NA | CASRDRAPYGYTF
TRBV7-6 | few | CASSPSGGENTGELFF
TRBV7-8 | many | CASSFKASSLYNEQFF
TRBV7-2 | few | CASSLSGAGELFF
TRBV7-3 | NA | CASSSEPFSTDTQYF
TRBV7-9 | once | CASSLPGLSGSYNEQFF
TRBV12-5 | NA | CASGFWPTDNEQFF
TRBV7-9 | few | CASTSGQGNEQYF
TRBV7-2 | few | CASSFRGPREQYF
TRBV7-6 | few | CASSRPGTGDTEAFF
TRBV12-3/TRBV12-4 | NA | CASSEVGQVDSNQPQHF